The rows below give T cell receptor beta chains drawn from one sample of a study of CD8 T cells in ankylosing spondylitis. From the 5' RACE reads, TCRdb called clonotypes with MiXCR, one entry per CDR3 protein. The data contain some 840,000 distinct CDR3 sequences, about 12% of them singletons. Source material: blood, either unsorted or a sorted T cell fraction (not recorded which). The receptors were gathered from a male donor with ankylosing spondylitis. CDR3s include the opening cysteine and the closing phenylalanine or tryptophan. Fields, in order: D gene, clone size, V gene, J gene, CDR3 protein, CDR3 DNA. A D gene is named only where the DNA matches it firmly. Size tells how often a clone was seen (once, few, many) or the class of an expanded clone, and some rows leave it out.

d_call: TRBD1
clone_size: few
v_call: TRBV7-6
j_call: TRBJ1-6
cdr3_aa: CASSRKSNRDSTNFNNSPLHF
cdr3_nt: TGTGCCAGCAGCCGAAAGTCAAACCGGGACAGCACTAATTTTAATAATTCACCCCTCCACTTT

d_call: NA
clone_size: NA
v_call: TRBV20-1
j_call: TRBJ2-7
cdr3_aa: CSARGRRFSSYEQYF
cdr3_nt: TGCAGTGCTAGAGGGAGGCGTTTTAGCTCCTACGAGCAGTACTTC

d_call: TRBD1
clone_size: few
v_call: TRBV3-1
j_call: TRBJ2-3
cdr3_aa: CASSQYRGADTQYF
cdr3_nt: TGTGCCAGCAGCCAATACAGGGGGGCAGATACGCAGTATTTT

d_call: TRBD1
clone_size: few
v_call: TRBV4-3
j_call: TRBJ2-1
cdr3_aa: CASSRSGTGNYNEQFF
cdr3_nt: TGCGCCAGCAGCCGGTCAGGGACAGGGAACTACAATGAGCAGTTCTTC

d_call: TRBD1
clone_size: few
v_call: TRBV20-1
j_call: TRBJ2-2
cdr3_aa: CSAPVVDRASGELFF
cdr3_nt: TGCAGTGCTCCCGTTGTCGACAGGGCAAGCGGGGAGCTGTTTTTT

d_call: NA
clone_size: NA
v_call: TRBV5-1
j_call: TRBJ1-1
cdr3_aa: CASGLEKDAEAFF
cdr3_nt: TGCGCCAGCGGGTTAGAAAAGGACGCGGAAGCTTTCTTT

d_call: TRBD2
clone_size: NA
v_call: TRBV6-1
j_call: TRBJ2-2
cdr3_aa: CASRGLAGLQDTGELFF
cdr3_nt: TGTGCCAGCCGAGGGCTAGCGGGATTACAGGACACCGGGGAGCTGTTTTTT

d_call: TRBD2
clone_size: few
v_call: TRBV10-3
j_call: TRBJ2-1
cdr3_aa: CAIRGLADYNEQFF
cdr3_nt: TGTGCCATCAGAGGGCTAGCGGATTACAATGAGCAGTTCTTC

d_call: TRBD1
clone_size: many
v_call: TRBV29-1
j_call: TRBJ1-2
cdr3_aa: CSVEEGGQGDYYGYTF
cdr3_nt: TGCAGCGTTGAAGAAGGGGGACAGGGGGATTACTATGGCTACACCTTC

d_call: NA
clone_size: many
v_call: TRBV7-2
j_call: TRBJ1-5
cdr3_aa: CASSLVREQPQHF
cdr3_nt: TGTGCCAGCAGCTTAGTTAGGGAACAGCCCCAGCATTTT

d_call: NA
clone_size: few
v_call: TRBV20-1
j_call: TRBJ2-2
cdr3_aa: CSAAGPANTGELFF
cdr3_nt: TGCAGTGCTGCGGGACCCGCGAACACCGGGGAGCTGTTTTTT

d_call: TRBD2
clone_size: NA
v_call: TRBV7-2
j_call: TRBJ2-3
cdr3_aa: CASSLGAGGVADTQYF
cdr3_nt: TGTGCCAGCAGCTTAGGGGCGGGGGGTGTAGCAGATACGCAGTATTTT

d_call: NA
clone_size: NA
v_call: TRBV20-1
j_call: TRBJ2-1
cdr3_aa: CSARDYRVGRIDEQFF
cdr3_nt: TGCAGTGCTAGGGATTACAGGGTTGGTAGGATCGATGAGCAGTTCTTC

d_call: TRBD1
clone_size: NA
v_call: TRBV2
j_call: TRBJ1-4
cdr3_aa: CASRDRVEKLFF
cdr3_nt: TGTGCCAGCAGGGACAGGGTTGAAAAACTGTTTTTT

d_call: NA
clone_size: NA
v_call: TRBV12-5
j_call: TRBJ2-3
cdr3_aa: CASALNPDTDTQYF
cdr3_nt: TGTGCTAGTGCCTTGAACCCTGACACAGATACGCAGTATTTT

d_call: TRBD2
clone_size: many
v_call: TRBV7-2
j_call: TRBJ2-7
cdr3_aa: CASSPGLGFYEQYF
cdr3_nt: TGTGCCAGCAGCCCGGGACTAGGCTTCTACGAGCAGTACTTC

d_call: NA
clone_size: few
v_call: TRBV5-1
j_call: TRBJ1-5
cdr3_aa: CASSLVGGFGQPQHF
cdr3_nt: TGCGCCAGCAGCTTGGTAGGGGGGTTCGGTCAGCCCCAGCATTTT

d_call: NA
clone_size: NA
v_call: TRBV18
j_call: TRBJ2-1
cdr3_aa: CASSPPLPLRAAGIYNEQFF
cdr3_nt: TGTGCCAGCTCACCGCCTCTGCCCCTTCGGGCGGCGGGGATCTACAATGAGCAGTTCTTC

d_call: NA
clone_size: few
v_call: TRBV20-1
j_call: TRBJ2-6
cdr3_aa: CSARVWGTGANVLTF
cdr3_nt: TGCAGTGCTAGAGTATGGGGGACTGGGGCCAACGTCCTGACTTTC

d_call: TRBD2
clone_size: NA
v_call: TRBV27
j_call: TRBJ2-1
cdr3_aa: CASGGLAGVYNEQFF
cdr3_nt: TGTGCCAGTGGGGGGCTAGCGGGAGTTTACAATGAGCAGTTCTTC

d_call: NA
clone_size: few
v_call: TRBV28
j_call: TRBJ1-2
cdr3_aa: CASSFPGASGYTF
cdr3_nt: TGTGCCAGCAGTTTTCCGGGGGCTTCTGGCTACACCTTC

d_call: NA
clone_size: NA
v_call: TRBV20-1
j_call: TRBJ2-1
cdr3_aa: CSARDHGGVSYNEQFF
cdr3_nt: TGCAGTGCTAGAGATCACGGGGGAGTGTCCTACAATGAGCAGTTCTTC

d_call: TRBD1
clone_size: many
v_call: TRBV7-8
j_call: TRBJ2-3
cdr3_aa: CASSLAEIRGITDTQYF
cdr3_nt: TGTGCCAGCAGCTTAGCGGAAATCAGGGGGATCACAGATACGCAGTATTTT

d_call: TRBD2
clone_size: few
v_call: TRBV20-1
j_call: TRBJ2-1
cdr3_aa: CSVSGNLINEQFF
cdr3_nt: TGCAGTGTTAGCGGGAACCTCATCAATGAGCAGTTCTTC

d_call: TRBD2
clone_size: NA
v_call: TRBV12-3/TRBV12-4
j_call: TRBJ2-5
cdr3_aa: CASSYRLAGAETQYF
cdr3_nt: TGTGCCAGCAGTTACAGACTAGCGGGAGCAGAGACCCAGTACTTC

d_call: TRBD2
clone_size: NA
v_call: TRBV11-2
j_call: TRBJ2-3
cdr3_aa: CASSQMRASGRTDTQYF
cdr3_nt: TGTGCCAGCAGTCAAATGCGGGCTAGCGGGAGGACAGATACGCAGTATTTT

d_call: NA
clone_size: many
v_call: TRBV27
j_call: TRBJ1-6
cdr3_aa: CASSFAGASSPLHF
cdr3_nt: TGTGCCAGCAGTTTTGCGGGGGCGAGTTCACCCCTCCACTTT

d_call: NA
clone_size: few
v_call: TRBV12-3/TRBV12-4
j_call: TRBJ2-7
cdr3_aa: CASSFGWDEQYF
cdr3_nt: TGTGCCAGCAGTTTCGGTTGGGACGAGCAGTACTTC

d_call: TRBD1
clone_size: few
v_call: TRBV5-1
j_call: TRBJ2-6
cdr3_aa: CASSSGQGQGGANVLTF
cdr3_nt: TGCGCCAGCAGCTCTGGACAGGGTCAGGGTGGGGCCAACGTCCTGACTTTC

d_call: NA
clone_size: NA
v_call: TRBV7-3
j_call: TRBJ2-6
cdr3_aa: CASSLFPGANVLTF
cdr3_nt: TGTGCCAGCAGCTTATTTCCTGGGGCCAACGTCCTGACTTTC

d_call: TRBD1
clone_size: NA
v_call: TRBV7-9
j_call: TRBJ2-7
cdr3_aa: CASSPTDRTYEQYF
cdr3_nt: TGTGCCAGCAGCCCGACGGACAGGACCTACGAGCAGTACTTC

d_call: NA
clone_size: few
v_call: TRBV2
j_call: TRBJ2-2
cdr3_aa: CASTYGGWTGELFF
cdr3_nt: TGTGCCAGCACCTACGGAGGTTGGACCGGGGAGCTGTTTTTT

d_call: NA
clone_size: few
v_call: TRBV4-1
j_call: TRBJ2-7
cdr3_aa: CASSQGLLRREGAYEQYF
cdr3_nt: TGCGCCAGCAGCCAAGGTCTCTTGAGGCGAGAGGGGGCCTACGAGCAGTACTTC

d_call: TRBD2
clone_size: many
v_call: TRBV5-6
j_call: TRBJ2-3
cdr3_aa: CASRYGLAGLTDTQYF
cdr3_nt: TGTGCCAGCAGGTACGGACTAGCGGGTTTGACAGATACGCAGTATTTT

d_call: NA
clone_size: few
v_call: TRBV7-2
j_call: TRBJ2-3
cdr3_aa: CASSLETLVITDTQYF
cdr3_nt: TGTGCCAGCAGCTTAGAGACCTTAGTTATCACAGATACGCAGTATTTT

d_call: NA
clone_size: NA
v_call: TRBV7-2
j_call: TRBJ2-7
cdr3_aa: CASSLGGALNEQYF
cdr3_nt: TGTGCCAGCAGCCTAGGGGGGGCCCTCAACGAGCAGTACTTC

d_call: NA
clone_size: many
v_call: TRBV20-1
j_call: TRBJ2-5
cdr3_aa: CSASGSRWGETQYF
cdr3_nt: TGCAGTGCCTCGGGCAGCCGGTGGGGAGAGACCCAGTACTTC

d_call: NA
clone_size: NA
v_call: TRBV6-5
j_call: TRBJ1-1
cdr3_aa: CASSSHRALSRDTEAFF
cdr3_nt: TGTGCCAGCAGTTCCCACCGGGCCCTTTCGAGGGACACTGAAGCTTTCTTT

d_call: NA
clone_size: NA
v_call: TRBV5-5
j_call: TRBJ2-7
cdr3_aa: CASSGSGSSLEQYF
cdr3_nt: TGTGCCAGCAGCGGAAGCGGTAGTTCTCTGGAGCAGTACTTC

d_call: TRBD1
clone_size: NA
v_call: TRBV6-1
j_call: TRBJ1-1
cdr3_aa: CAVRQGQNTEAFF
cdr3_nt: TGCGCAGTTAGACAGGGGCAGAACACTGAAGCTTTCTTT

d_call: NA
clone_size: few
v_call: TRBV29-1
j_call: TRBJ1-1
cdr3_aa: CSGGAGTEAFF
cdr3_nt: TGCAGCGGGGGGGCGGGCACTGAAGCTTTCTTT